This T cell receptor beta chain came from a study of shared clonotypes between healthy human individuals. The study's findings and limits: The study found about 5% of naive CD4 clonotypes shared across four donors. It was the non-shared clonotypes that had lower generation probabilities than clonotypes shared by all four donors. Relative to memory subsets, naive subsets generally showed larger estimated richness.

Turning to this clone: Its antigen is as yet unknown.

Trimming took 10 bases from V and 5 from J; bases not matched to a gene: 11. The CDR3 covers 13 residues. The germline V gene has CDR1 ENHRY and CDR2 SYGVKD. For every subset, genomic DNA was evenly distributed across several immunoSEQ plates. Sequencing was performed with immunoSEQ multiplex PCR; in TCRdb, only in-frame clones are kept and a portion is missing. The sample contains over a million clones, around three quarters of which appear only once. The TCR comes from a young man in good health. Some clones in this sample may be carry-over from other donors' samples. Material for sequencing was memory CD4+ T cells from PBMCs. Regarding subset: CD45RA-negative fraction. The V call is TRBV10-3, the J call TRBJ2-7; 7 nucleotides match TRBD1. As DNA, the CDR3 is TGTGCCACCGGGGTTGAGGGGGCAAACGAGCAGTACTTC. Residues: CATGVEGANEQYF.